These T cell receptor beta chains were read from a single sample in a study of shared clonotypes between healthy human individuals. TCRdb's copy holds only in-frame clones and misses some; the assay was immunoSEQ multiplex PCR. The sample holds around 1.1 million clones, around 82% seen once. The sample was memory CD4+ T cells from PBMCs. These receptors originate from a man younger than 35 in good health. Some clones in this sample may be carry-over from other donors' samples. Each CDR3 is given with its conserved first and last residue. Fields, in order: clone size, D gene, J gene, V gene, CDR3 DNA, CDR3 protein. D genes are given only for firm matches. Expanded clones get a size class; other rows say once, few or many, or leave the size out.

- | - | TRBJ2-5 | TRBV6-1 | TGTGCCAGCAGTGAGGATCCAGGTTGGGAGACCCAGTACTTC | CASSEDPGWETQYF
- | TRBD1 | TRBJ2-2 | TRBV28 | TGTGCCAGCAGTTTCCCCCGACAGGGTTCGAACACCGGGGAGCTGTTTTTT | CASSFPRQGSNTGELFF
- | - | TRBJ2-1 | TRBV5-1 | TGCGCCAGCAGCTTGGTCGGGGGCCTCCCCTACAATGAGCAGTTCTTC | CASSLVGGLPYNEQFF
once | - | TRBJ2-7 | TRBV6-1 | TGTGCCAGCAGGGAGGCCGGGACAATCTACGGGCAGTACTTC | CASREAGTIYGQYF
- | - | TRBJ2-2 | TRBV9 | TGTGCCAGCAGCGTAGTCCCCGCGCCGGGGACCGGGGAGCTGTTTTTT | CASSVVPAPGTGELFF
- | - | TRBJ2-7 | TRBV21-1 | TGTGCCAGCAGCAACCTCCCCCGGACAGGGGGCACATACGAGCAGTACTTC | CASSNLPRTGGTYEQYF
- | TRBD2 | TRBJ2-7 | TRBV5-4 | TGTGCCAGCAGCTTGGCCGGTAGGGCGGGAGGGGGGCACGAGCAGTACTTC | CASSLAGRAGGGHEQYF
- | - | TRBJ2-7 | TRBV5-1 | TGCGCCAGCAGCTCCAATGCCTACGAGCAGTACTTC | CASSSNAYEQYF
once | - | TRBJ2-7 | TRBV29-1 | TGCAGCGTTGAAGGGACAGAAACGGGTTGGCAGTACTTC | CSVEGTETGWQYF
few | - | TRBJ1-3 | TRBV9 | TGTGCCAGCAGCGATCCAAGTGGGGGGTTTGGAAACACCATATATTTT | CASSDPSGGFGNTIYF
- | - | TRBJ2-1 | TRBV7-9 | TGTGCCAGCAGCTCGGGGACCCTGTTCTCCTACAATGAGCAGTTCTTC | CASSSGTLFSYNEQFF